Reported below is one T cell receptor beta chain. Data came from immunoSEQ multiplex PCR; TCRdb stores just in-frame clones and leaves some out. This sample has approximately 420,000 clones; 80% to 90% occur once, and the top ten carry roughly 3%. This entry belongs to a study of Ad26.COV2.S vaccination and SARS-CoV-2 variants. Study-wide background: The authors gave Ad26.COV2.S intramuscularly, either once or twice 56 days apart.

This sample's treatment: some 20 received Ad26.COV2.S at low or high dose, single or two shots; about five received placebo; per-sample allocation not given. Sample collection was performed on day 63 after the first vaccine or placebo injection. Its platform was an Ad26 vector, and its expressed antigen was Wuhan-strain SARS-CoV-2 spike. Source: peripheral blood, taken in a trial of Ad26.COV2.S vaccine versus placebo. The clonotype was recovered from a person between 18 and 60 years old who received the Ad26.COV2.S COVID-19 vaccine or a placebo.

CDR3: CASTSSGGRGTDTQYF. CDR3 DNA: TGTGCCAGCACCTCTAGCGGGGGGAGGGGCACAGATACGCAGTATTTT. The chain combines TRBV7-2 with TRBJ2-3; 11 bases match TRBD2. Germline trimming cut 7 bases from V and 1 base from J; bases unmatched to any gene: 7. The CDR3 length is 16 residues. Germline V lookup: CDR1 SGHTA, CDR2 FQGNSA.